Below, one T cell receptor beta chain is given with its context. As yet, its antigen is unknown. This entry is derived from a study of beta chain features in type 1 diabetes. About the research overall: In all, more than 90,000,000 sorted cells from all samples were analyzed.

Whole-study findings and limits: TCRB CDR3s from Type 1 diabetes patients were moderately but significantly shorter in all four CD4+ subsets.

V was trimmed by 5 bases and J by 8 bases, leaving 15 bases between them. Germline V lookup: CDR1 SGHTA, CDR2 FQGNSA. The CDR3 covers 13 residues. cDNA synthesis used the whole RNA isolate, giving expressed TCRB sequences. Assay: immunoSEQ multiplex PCR; the TCRdb copy retains only in-frame clones and omits some. The sample includes about 150,000 clones, about 7.3% seen only once; the top ten take 0.55% to 0.65%. Sequencing was done on a sample of central memory CD4+ T cells from blood. The chain is built from TRBV7-2 and TRBJ2-5; no definite D call. This sequence was found in a man younger than 35 in good health. The CDR3 spells CASSPSLRATQYF. CDR3 DNA sequence: TGTGCCAGCAGCCCGAGCCTAAGAGCTACCCAGTACTTC.